The clone carrying this T cell receptor beta chain was seen repeatedly, ten times or more. This CDR3 contains 13 residues. Per the germline V gene, CDR1 is DFQATT and CDR2 is SNEGSKA (reference sequence). Trimming pared 6 bases from V and 0 bases from J, leaving 12 bases between. The data stem from a study of T cells in Graves' hyperthyroidism and ophthalmopathy. It was RNA transcripts that yielded the amplified TCR beta CDR3 regions. The study used the HTBI primer set for a first-round RT-PCR of the TCR CDR3. In TCRdb, the multiplex PCR reads were re-called with MiXCR into one record per CDR3 protein. This table has roughly 380,000 distinct CDR3 sequences, approximately 19% appearing once.

The rearrangement uses TRBV20-1 and TRBJ2-7; no clear D gene. This receptor was taken from a woman between 18 and 29 years old with Graves' hyperthyroidism. The sample was blood. CDR3 coding DNA: TGCAGTGCCACGACACACCTCTCCTACGAGCAGTACTTC. Amino acids: CSATTHLSYEQYF.